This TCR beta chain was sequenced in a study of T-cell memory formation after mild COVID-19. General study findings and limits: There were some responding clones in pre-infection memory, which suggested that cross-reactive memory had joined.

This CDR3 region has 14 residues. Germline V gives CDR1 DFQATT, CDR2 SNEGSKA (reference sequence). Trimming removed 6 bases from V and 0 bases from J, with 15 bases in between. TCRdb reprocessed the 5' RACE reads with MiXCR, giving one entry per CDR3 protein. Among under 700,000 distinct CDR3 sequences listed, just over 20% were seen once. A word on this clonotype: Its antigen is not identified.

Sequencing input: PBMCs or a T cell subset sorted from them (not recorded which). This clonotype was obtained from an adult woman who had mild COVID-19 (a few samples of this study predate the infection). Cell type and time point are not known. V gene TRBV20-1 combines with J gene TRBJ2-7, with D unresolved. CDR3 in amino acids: CSAEPVGNSYEQYF. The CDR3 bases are TGCAGTGCCGAACCGGTAGGCAACTCCTACGAGCAGTACTTC.